The following is a TCR beta chain sequence with its context. The data derive from a study of blood T cell repertoires in COVID-19. For the study at large: In each case, the material was cDNA or gDNA derived from T cells, B-cell-depleted T cells, or PBMCs.

Seattle patient enrollment occurred during active infection, with longitudinal follow-up thereafter. From germline, CDR1 is GTSNPN and CDR2 SVGIG (reference sequence). The CDR3 extends over 13 amino acids. The V and J ends lost 0 bases and 4 bases respectively, with 7 bases between them. In the study's own analysis: Scientists estimated how many nucleated cells there were by amplifying reference gene primers. Produced via immunoSEQ multiplex PCR; TCRdb's table is partial and in-frame only. V and J calls and clone size follow that table, whereas D and trimming were derived from the DNA. The data contain over 130,000 clones, about 88% of them singletons.

This rearrangement joins TRBV30 to TRBJ1-5; D ambiguous. Sequenced sample: peripheral blood. The source is a human donor with COVID-19, enrolled during active disease. The donor label of this sample is uncertain. CDR3 nucleotides: TGTGCCTGGAGTGTGCAGGCTAATCAGCCCCAGCATTTT. This gives the protein CAWSVQANQPQHF. Full variable domain (missing parts from reference TRBV30 and TRBJ1-5): SQTIHQWPATLVQPVGSPLSLECTVEGTSNPNLYWYRQAAGRGLQLLFYSVGIGQISSEVPQNLSASRPQDRQFILSSKKLLLSDSGFYLCAWSVQANQPQHFGDGTRLSIL.